A single sample is the source of the 27 T cell receptor beta chains below, sequenced in a study of human T cells and chemical hapten exposure. The time point was: patch test 2, 6 weeks after DPC sensitization. As to treatment: therapeutic diphenylcyclopropenone sensitization with weekly scalp DPC. MiXCR was run by TCRdb on the RACE reads, yielding one entry per CDR3 protein. The table records about 96,000 distinct CDR3 sequences, roughly a tenth of them present only once. Sequencing was performed on whole blood, taken in connection with sensitization to the hapten diphenylcyclopropenone (DPC). These receptors all stem from a woman between 40 and 50 years old with alopecia areata. Some clones in this sample may be carry-over from other donors' samples.

The genes are TRBV7-9 and TRBJ2-4; TRBD1 matches 11 bases. CDR3 length: 14 amino acids. J lost 8 bases, V lost 3 bases, and 3 bases had no gene match. The germline V gene has CDR1 SEHNR and CDR2 FQNEAQ (reference sequence). This chain's CDR3 is CASSFGTGGDIQYF. The CDR3, as DNA: TGTGCCAGCAGCTTTGGGACAGGGGGAGACATTCAGTACTTC.

This clonotype was recorded at least ten times. The V gene is TRBV7-9, the J gene TRBJ2-2; TRBD2 matches 7 bases. The CDR3 covers 16 residues. J was trimmed by 3 bases and V by 3 bases; bases with no gene match: 7. CDR1 SEHNR and CDR2 FQNEAQ come from the germline V gene (reference sequence). The CDR3 loop is CASSLYPGGYTGELFF. CDR3 sequence (DNA): TGTGCCAGCAGCTTGTACCCGGGGGGATACACCGGGGAGCTGTTTTTT.

This clonotype showed up many times. The J gene is TRBJ2-1, the V gene TRBV7-2, with D unclear. The CDR3 sequence is 16 residues long. Germline CDR1 reads SGHTA; CDR2 reads FQGNSA. Trimming took off 1 base at V and 8 bases at J, with 18 bases between the two ends. CDR3 bases: TGTGCCAGCAGCTTAGGCAGGCTGGGCCCGGTAGATGAGCAGTTCTTC. Protein: CASSLGRLGPVDEQFF.

The count of this clonotype is one. The V and J genes are TRBV28 and TRBJ2-7, with 12 nucleotides matching TRBD1. Trimming cost V 3 bases and J 5 bases; bases outside gene matches: 5. CDR1 MDHEN and CDR2 SYDVKM come from the germline V gene. The CDR3 consists of 15 residues. In DNA form, the CDR3 reads TGTGCCAGCAGTTTTTCCGGGACAGGGGGCCACGAGCAGTACTTC. It encodes CASSFSGTGGHEQYF.

The chain joins TRBV29-1 to TRBJ2-2; D remains ambiguous. With 3 bases removed from V and 4 bases from J, the gap between germline ends came to 6 bases. Germline lookup yields CDR1 SQVTM and CDR2 ANQGSEA. The CDR3 is 12 residues long. This CDR3 reads CSVDSFTGELFF. The CDR3 DNA sequence: TGCAGCGTTGACTCATTCACCGGGGAGCTGTTTTTT.

This clonotype was picked up a small number of times. Mismatch with germline at one junction end may stem from a read error. The CDR3 nucleotides read TGTGCCAACAGCCTGGGACAGGGCAGGAACACTGAAGCTTTCTTT. Translating gives CANSLGQGRNTEAFF. V and J are TRBV11-2 and TRBJ1-1, with 9 bases that match TRBD1. This CDR3 is 15 amino acids long. The germline gives CDR1 SGHAT, CDR2 FQNNGV. The full variable domain, its missing parts supplied by reference TRBV11-2 and TRBJ1-1, is EAGVAQSPRYKIIEKRQSVAFWCNPISGHATLYWYQQILGQGPKLLIQFQNNGVVDDSQLPKDRFSAERLKGVDSTLKIQPAKLEDSAVYLCANSLGQGRNTEAFFGQGTRLTVV.

This clonotype was counted many times. The chain joins TRBV7-6 to TRBJ2-1, with D uncertain. This CDR3 spans 13 amino acids. Germline V CDR1 and CDR2: SGHVS, FNYEAQ. With 5 bases removed from V and 5 bases from J, the gap between germline ends came to 10 bases. The CDR3 spells CASSRPPHNEQFF. CDR3 coding DNA: TGTGCCAGCAGCCGACCCCCCCACAATGAGCAGTTCTTC. The variable domain in full, with the rest retrieved from reference TRBV7-6 and TRBJ2-1, is GAGVSQSPRYKVTKRGQDVALRCDPISGHVSLYWYRQALGQGPEFLTYFNYEAQQDKSGLPNDRFSAERPEGSISTLTIQRTEQRDSAMYRCASSRPPHNEQFFGPGTRLTVL.

The rearrangement uses TRBV7-9 and TRBJ1-1; 7 bases match TRBD1. V dropped 7 bases and J dropped 5; count of bases not matched to a gene: 10. Looked up from germline, CDR1 is SEHNR and CDR2 is FQNEAQ (reference sequence). CDR3 length equals 14 residues. The CDR3 protein is CASIQGVSGTEAFF. The CDR3 DNA follows: TGTGCCAGCATCCAGGGGGTATCGGGGACTGAAGCTTTCTTT.

This clonotype was seen at least ten times. The chain joins TRBV3-1 to TRBJ2-7; no clear D gene. The CDR3 consists of 14 residues. Trimming removed 5 bases at V and 2 bases at J, with 13 bases between. Germline values: CDR1 LGHDT, CDR2 YNNKEL (reference sequence). CDR3 nucleotide sequence: TGTGCCAGCAGCGCTGGTGGACGAACCTACGAGCAGTACTTC. Translated, it gives CASSAGGRTYEQYF.

This chain uses TRBV6-2 or TRBV6-3 with TRBJ2-7; D perhaps matches TRBD1 (6 bases). In germline, CDR1 is MNHEY, CDR2 SVGEGT. V was trimmed by 6 bases and J by 2 bases, leaving 11 bases between them. The length of the CDR3 is 13 residues. The CDR3, as DNA: TGTGCCAGCAGAAGGGACACCCCCTACGAGCAGTACTTC. As protein: CASRRDTPYEQYF.

This clonotype was seen a few times. The rearrangement joins TRBV28 to TRBJ1-1; D gene uncertain. Germline CDR1 reads MDHEN; CDR2 reads SYDVKM. Trimming cost V 4 bases and J 7 bases, with 19 bases left between them. The CDR3 is 15 amino acids. The CDR3 nucleotides are TGTGCCAGCAGTTCGCCGGACTCCTGGAGGGATGAAGCTTTCTTT. This encodes CASSSPDSWRDEAFF.

This clonotype was observed a few times. The chain has TRBV7-9 and TRBJ2-7; D remains ambiguous. V was clipped by 1 base and J by 0 bases, with 10 bases between them. This CDR3 comprises 15 residues. Germline lookup yields CDR1 SEHNR and CDR2 FQNEAQ (reference sequence). The CDR3 sequence is CASSLEARTSYEQYF. The DNA of the CDR3 is TGTGCCAGCAGCTTAGAGGCTCGCACCTCCTACGAGCAGTACTTC.

The sample holds a few counts of this clonotype. The V and J genes are TRBV27 and TRBJ1-2, with 7 bases fitting TRBD1. The CDR3 spans 17 residues. After removal of 5 bases from V and 4 bases from J, the junction contained 16 bases not matched to a gene. Germline lookup yields CDR1 MNHEY and CDR2 SMNVEV (reference sequence). CDR3 sequence: CASSDRAKPPNRYGYTF. The CDR3 DNA sequence: TGTGCCAGCAGTGACAGGGCCAAACCCCCTAATCGCTATGGCTACACCTTC.

This clonotype has ten or more counts. The chain has TRBV7-9 and TRBJ2-3; D is ambiguous. There are 15 residues in the CDR3. V was pared by 4 bases and J by 2 bases, with 13 bases between. The germline V gene encodes CDR1 SEHNR and CDR2 FQNEAQ (reference sequence). The CDR3, as DNA: TGTGCCAGCAGCTCAGCCCTCACCGACACAGATACGCAGTATTTT. It specifies CASSSALTDTDTQYF.

This clonotype has more than one count but fewer than ten. The V and J genes are TRBV7-9 and TRBJ2-3, with D perhaps TRBD1 or TRBD2 (6 bases each). Germline CDR1 is SEHNR and CDR2 is FQNEAQ (reference sequence). The ends were cut back, 10 bases at V and 6 bases at J, with 23 bases in the middle. This CDR3 is built from 15 residues. The CDR3 DNA reads as TGTGCCACCTCGGCGGAGGGGGGACTGTTCGATACGCAGTATTTT. Translated: CATSAEGGLFDTQYF.

This clonotype has just a few counts. The chain links TRBV6-5 to TRBJ1-4; a weak D match, TRBD1 (5 bases). V lost 8 bases to trimming and J lost 8 bases, with 9 bases between them. Germline CDR1 is MNHEY and CDR2 is SVGAGI. The CDR3 loop spans 11 amino acids. The DNA of the CDR3 is TGTGCCAGCGGGGAGGGGGAAAAACTGTTTTTT. Encoded protein: CASGEGEKLFF.

This clonotype was picked up many times. The chain recombines TRBV20-1 with TRBJ2-7, with 9 bases identical to TRBD2. Germline lookup yields CDR1 DFQATT and CDR2 SNEGSKA (reference sequence). The CDR3 is 16 residues long. After removal of 1 base from V and 6 bases from J, the junction contained 13 bases not matched to a gene. The CDR3 reads CSARVGGLALRGEQYF. The DNA for the CDR3 is TGCAGTGCTAGAGTAGGCGGACTAGCGCTTCGGGGCGAGCAGTACTTC.

This clonotype was seen only a few times. The gene calls are TRBV28 and TRBJ1-4, with 9 nucleotides matching TRBD1. V shed 2 bases and J 0 bases; nucleotides not matched to a gene: 7. CDR1 and CDR2 from the germline V gene are MDHEN and SYDVKM. The CDR3 is 18 amino acids. CDR3 nucleotides: TGTGCCAGCAGTTTACCCTTGGGGACAGGGACAACTAATGAAAAACTGTTTTTT. This gives the protein CASSLPLGTGTTNEKLFF. The full variable domain, in which reference TRBV28 and TRBJ1-4 provide the parts outside the CDR3, is DVKVTQSSRYLVKRTGEKVFLECVQDMDHENMFWYRQDPGLGLRLIYFSYDVKMKEKGDIPEGYSVSREKKERFSLILESASTNQTSMYLCASSLPLGTGTTNEKLFFGSGTQLSVL.

This clonotype was seen repeatedly, ten times or more. The chain carries TRBV5-1 and TRBJ2-7; D may correspond to TRBD1 or TRBD2 (5 bases each). The CDR3 runs to 12 residues. Per the germline V gene, CDR1 is SGHRS and CDR2 is YFSETQ. The V gene lost 2 bases and the J gene lost 5 bases, with 8 bases spanning the gap. CDR3 residues: CASSLGTDEQYF. CDR3 DNA sequence: TGCGCCAGCAGCTTAGGGACGGACGAGCAGTACTTC.

The table lists this clonotype with many counts. J is TRBJ2-7 and V is TRBV18, with 8 bases identical to TRBD1. The CDR3 consists of 15 residues. Germline V lookup: CDR1 KGHSH, CDR2 LQKENI. V trimming: 5 bases; J trimming: 2 bases; junction bases outside the gene matches: 8. In DNA, the CDR3 is TGTGCCAGCTCATCCTCGACAGGGGAAGCCTACGAGCAGTACTTC. This encodes CASSSSTGEAYEQYF.

This clonotype was picked up many times. The chain uses TRBV6-6 and TRBJ2-1; TRBD1 matches 11 bases. With V trimmed by 4 bases and J by 9 bases, 5 bases remained unmatched. The CDR3 loop spans 14 amino acids. In germline, CDR1 is MNHNY, CDR2 SVGAGI (reference sequence). The CDR3 loop is CASSLRTGGGEQFF. The CDR3 nucleotides read TGTGCCAGCAGTTTGAGGACAGGGGGCGGTGAGCAGTTCTTC.

This chain uses TRBV9 with TRBJ2-3, with TRBD2 matching over 9 bases. The CDR3 covers 15 residues. The V gene end was trimmed by 0 bases and the J gene end by 7 bases; junction bases not matched to a gene: 6. From germline, CDR1 is SGDLS and CDR2 YYNGEE. The CDR3 spells CASSVASGDGNTQYF. The CDR3 nucleotides are TGTGCCAGCAGCGTAGCTAGCGGGGACGGAAATACGCAGTATTTT.

This clonotype was recorded a few times. The chain joins TRBV21-1 to TRBJ2-2; the DNA was not used to check the table's D call, TRBD1. TRBV21-1 is a pseudogene. This CDR3 is built from 14 residues. This CDR3 reads CASSEGQGTGELFF. In DNA form, the CDR3 reads TGTGCCAGCAGCGAGGGACAGGGCACCGGGGAGCTGTTTTTT.

This clonotype was seen ten or more times. Here the CDR3 reads CASSLFGQSYEQYF. The CDR3 DNA reads as TGTGCCAGCAGCTTGTTTGGACAGTCCTACGAGCAGTACTTC. V and J are TRBV5-5 and TRBJ2-7; weak D call: TRBD1 (6 bases). The CDR3 runs to 14 residues. Trimming pared 1 base from V and 1 base from J, leaving 9 bases between. The germline V gene has CDR1 SGHKS and CDR2 YYEKEE (reference sequence).

This clonotype was seen at least ten times. The chain combines TRBV5-6 with TRBJ1-3; the D is unclear. This CDR3 region has 16 residues. The V end was cut by 4 bases, the J end by 2 bases, with 16 bases between. CDR1 and CDR2 from the germline V gene are SGHDT and YYEEEE. The CDR3 sequence: CASSAVPANPGNTIYF. The CDR3 region has the DNA TGTGCCAGCAGCGCCGTACCGGCCAACCCTGGAAACACCATATATTTT.

This clonotype was counted many times. V is TRBV12-5 and J is TRBJ2-1; TRBD2 agrees at 12 bases. Germline lookup yields CDR1 LGHNT and CDR2 FRNRAP. With V trimmed by 6 bases and J by 7 bases, 4 bases remained unmatched. The CDR3 extends over 14 amino acids. The CDR3 nucleotides are TGTGCTAGTGGCAGGACTAGCGGGAAAAATGAGCAGTTCTTC. This gives the protein CASGRTSGKNEQFF.

This clonotype occurred a few times. The J gene is TRBJ2-1, the V gene TRBV13; the D is unclear. The CDR3 is made up of 12 amino acids. Trimming took off 5 bases at V and 4 bases at J, with 6 bases between the two ends. Germline V gene sequence: CDR1 PRHDT, CDR2 FYEKMQ (reference sequence). CDR3 amino acids: CASSPRYNEQFF. The CDR3 region has the DNA TGTGCCAGCAGCCCCCGGTACAATGAGCAGTTCTTC.